The clone carrying this TCR beta chain was observed at least ten times. Its target is not known. CDR1 and CDR2 (germline): ENHRY, SYGVKD. The V end was cut by 3 bases, the J end by 0 bases, with 12 bases between. This CDR3 region has 15 residues. These data belong to a study of human T cells and chemical hapten exposure. Overall study findings and caveats: The number of TCRs over 1 in 1000 frequency stayed unchanged after DPC.

Noted time point: pre-sensitization, week 0. The treatment is: therapeutic diphenylcyclopropenone sensitization with weekly scalp DPC. TCRdb used MiXCR to reprocess the RACE reads, holding one entry per CDR3 protein. This table has over 35,000 distinct CDR3 sequences, under 12% appearing once. This chain uses TRBV10-3 with TRBJ2-7; D unclear. The sample in question was whole blood, obtained in connection with sensitization to the hapten diphenylcyclopropenone (DPC). This receptor was obtained from a man aged 30 to 45 with alopecia areata. Some clones in this sample may be carry-over from other donors' samples. The CDR3 region is CAISERDTISYEQYF. The DNA for the CDR3 is TGTGCCATCAGTGAAAGAGACACTATCTCCTACGAGCAGTACTTC.